The T cell receptor (beta chain) under discussion was sequenced for a study of metastatic and nonmetastatic thyroid tumors. Study background: Repertoires were compared across blood and tumor or nodule tissue from malignant and benign thyroid patients.

Each patient came to thyroid surgery without any prior treatment (of any kind). TCRdb re-called the PCR reads through MiXCR. The sample lists under 95,000 clones; about 9.1% were seen once. This CDR3 spans 14 amino acids. Germline loops: CDR1 MNHNS, CDR2 SASEGT. V was trimmed by 6 bases and J by 3 bases, leaving 11 bases between them. This clone showed up many times. The chain combines TRBV6-1 with TRBJ2-2; D ambiguous. Material for sequencing was blood. The clonotype was recovered from a female donor with papillary thyroid cancer or a benign thyroid nodule (not recorded which). Some clones in this sample may be carry-over from other donors' samples. The CDR3 nucleotides are TGTGCCAGCAGGGACCTAATGGACACCGGGGAGCTGTTTTTT. Translated, it gives CASRDLMDTGELFF.